The source of this TCR beta chain is a study of regulatory T cells in long-lasting Graves disease (dated by TCRdb to the early 2020s). Looking at the study overall: Patients with newly diagnosed Graves' disease had been on antithyroid drugs for under 3 months. Peripheral blood TCR sequencing and RNA sequencing compared persistent Graves' disease patients with newly diagnosed Graves' disease patients. The study was registered as a clinical trial and conducted in China. A total of around 35 samples underwent TCR sequencing, from 13 patients with persistent Graves' disease and approximately 20 patients with newly diagnosed Graves' disease. General findings and caveats noted by the study authors: Preferential use of TRBV28, TRBJ1-2 and TRBJ2-5 was observed in persistent disease, whereas TRBV20-1 and TRBJ2-1 were favored in newly diagnosed disease. Patients with persistent disease shared more public clonotypes (approximately 2,500) than newly diagnosed patients did (about 970). The authors noted that the small sample size was a limitation that may lower accuracy. Lower TCR Shannon entropy and fewer highly expanded clones were observed in persistent Graves' disease patients than in newly diagnosed patients, which suggested clonal expansion. Sequencing and analysis were restricted to the TCR beta chain. Because the primary lesion, thyroid tissue, could not be accessed, the study looked at peripheral blood alone.

In this sample, this clonotype turned up many times. No antigen is known for it. There are no base qualities to consult, and no much larger clone falls within one base. The sample's time point, from its label and the paper: newly diagnosed GD, antithyroid drugs for less than 3 months. For both TCR sequencing and RNA sequencing, RNA was extracted from PBMCs in TRIzol. The diagnosis of Graves' disease followed American Thyroid Association guidelines. Patients were recruited from an endocrinology department in Xi'an, China. Each patient gave about 9.1 milliliters of peripheral blood, collected in an EDTA anticoagulant tube. Ficoll Paque Plus density gradient separation was used to isolate PBMCs, and no further T cell sorting was done. RNA quality was checked with an Agilent 2100 Bioanalyzer and agarose gel, and concentration with a NanoDrop 2000. Including the terminal cysteine and phenylalanine, the CDR3 comprises 14 residues. Only the CDR3 DNA stays, 42 bases, in frame from base 1. The junction carries 9 bases between V and J, which are trimmed by 0 bases and 4 bases respectively. The CDR1 and CDR2 encoded by the germline V gene are SGHTA and FQGNSA.

The library was produced with multiplex PCR. Sequencing was carried out with an Illumina HiSeq 4000. CDR3 regions were amplified by Arm-PCR with iRepertoire HTBI primers to construct TCR beta libraries. Gel purification was performed on PCR products prior to sequencing. Per the original workflow: Gene usage analysis of CDR3 amino acid clonotypes used the approximately 62 TRBV and more than 13 TRBJ segments found across samples. Filtered high-quality paired reads were merged into contigs using COPE and FqMerger. BLAST was used to align contigs to the IMGT TRBV, TRBD and TRBJ reference genes, and CDR3 was defined following IMGT. Any clonotype with a frequency above 0.1% was classified as a highly expanded clone. Repertoire diversity was measured by Shannon entropy, and V-J evenness by the Gini coefficient. Clonotypes shared by more than one individual were considered public. In TCRdb, the public reads were trimmed at Q25 with fastp and aligned with MiXCR, with productive beta chains retained. Every entry covers one CDR3 protein and lists the most common genes and DNA from its rows. TCRdb's processing, not the study's, gives the V and J calls here. The sample records 360,000 or so distinct CDR3 sequences, approximately 10% of which are singletons. Approximately 17% of the sample is in the top ten clones.

The same data also went into a second study, on T cells in Graves' hyperthyroidism and ophthalmopathy. Per the second study: A patient counted as having stable Graves' hyperthyroidism if no progression to ophthalmopathy occurred over 18 months of follow-up. Hyperthyroidism patients were newly diagnosed, had a disease duration of under 2 months, and were aged 18 to 65 years. Exclusion was applied to patients with uncontrolled infections, other autoimmune diseases, pregnancy or lactation. Clinical symptoms, serum thyroxine and TRAb, thyroid ultrasound, and orbital computed tomography formed the basis for the diagnoses. The first round of RT-PCR for the TCR CDR3 was performed with the HTBI primer set and the Qiagen OneStep RT-PCR kit. Blood samples also contained most of the expanded thyroid clonotypes (frequency above 0.001), which suggests that blood repertoires may reflect thyroid immune responses. In cross-validation, a model built on a 13 V-J signature told ophthalmopathy apart from stable hyperthyroidism with under 90% sensitivity and approximately 81% specificity, and in testing the same model reached 80%/75%. In validation, progression to ophthalmopathy was predicted by the model with roughly 71% sensitivity and roughly 76% specificity, a median of 6.5 months before onset. To identify TCR V-J signatures that set the groups apart, the researchers used a discovery cohort of 100 patients, made up of roughly 40 with Graves' ophthalmopathy and 55 to 65 with stable Graves' hyperthyroidism. Whether ophthalmopathy could be predicted prospectively was tested in an independent validation cohort made up of about 18 hyperthyroidism patients plus 17 patients who later progressed to ophthalmopathy. The approximately 100 discovery patients were divided at random into training and test sets in a 7:3 ratio. The study also compared thyroid tissue and blood T-cell repertoires from roughly 6 Graves' hyperthyroidism patients. After sampling, hyperthyroidism patients received methimazole starting at 30 mg daily, and ophthalmopathy patients received high-dose intravenous methylprednisolone. A second multiplex PCR round built the libraries, followed by size selection and purification. Paired-end sequencing of the libraries was performed with 100 bp reads on an Illumina HiSeq2000. SOAPnuke was used to process the raw data, with reads discarded if the reads contained adapters or uncalled bases, had a mean Phred below 15, or lacked an exact constant-primer or identifier match. High-quality paired reads were merged using COPE v1.2.5, and each unique nucleotide sequence was defined as a clonotype. MiTCR v1.1 was used to align the clonotypes against IMGT TRBV, TRBD and TRBJ reference segments. The analysis was restricted to V-J combinations with a frequency above 0.0001, which together covered 99.2% of the repertoires. The TCS score was defined as the ratio of F50 (clonal expansion) to E x V (chaos), calculated using BLOSUM62-based TCRdist between CDR3 peptides within each V-J. Welch's t-statistics and random forest reduced 514 V-J features to about 12, which were used in a naive Bayes classifier (R e1071). No statistical method was used to set the sample size in advance, and investigators knew the group allocation. The paper reports TCR Vbeta CDR3 sequencing of approximately 140 peripheral blood samples: approximately 41 ophthalmopathy, around 80 hyperthyroidism and approximately 17 progressor patients.

The sequencing used peripheral blood mononuclear cells (PBMCs), collected at new diagnosis, from a patient treated with antithyroid drugs. This clonotype was sampled from a woman under 30 with Graves disease. Donor details come from another sample of the same person, matched by shared clones. The chain was built from TRBV7-2 and TRBJ1-1, with TRBD1 as a weak D call on 5 bases. CDR3 sequence: CASSLATRGTEAFF. DNA sequence: TGTGCCAGCAGCTTAGCGACTAGGGGCACTGAAGCTTTCTTT.